Listed below are T cell receptor beta chains from one sample, sequenced in a study of blood T cell repertoires in COVID-19. Only in-frame clones appear in the TCRdb table, and some are missing; sequencing was by immunoSEQ multiplex PCR. The data contain some 90,000 clones, about 80% of them singletons. Sequencing used peripheral blood. The receptors were gathered from a man aged 70-80 years with active or convalescent COVID-19. CDR3s include the opening cysteine and the closing phenylalanine or tryptophan. A D gene is named only where the DNA matches it firmly. Part of the rows lack a size; the others show once, few, many or a class for expanded clones.

V gene: TRBV6-5
clone size: -
D gene: TRBD2
J gene: TRBJ2-5
CDR3 protein: CASRSTAGPQETQYF
CDR3 DNA: TGTGCCAGCAGGAGTACAGCGGGACCCCAAGAGACCCAGTACTTC

V gene: TRBV6-5
clone size: -
D gene: TRBD2
J gene: TRBJ2-1
CDR3 protein: CASTPGGYYNEQFF
CDR3 DNA: TGTGCCAGCACTCCGGGGGGGTACTACAATGAGCAGTTCTTC

V gene: TRBV14
clone size: -
D gene: -
J gene: TRBJ2-3
CDR3 protein: CASSSWTAGATDTQYF
CDR3 DNA: TGTGCCAGCAGCTCTTGGACCGCAGGGGCGACAGATACGCAGTATTTT

V gene: TRBV6-5
clone size: -
D gene: -
J gene: TRBJ1-2
CDR3 protein: CASSYSGRERGYTF
CDR3 DNA: TGTGCCAGCAGTTACTCGGGCAGGGAAAGGGGCTACACCTTC

V gene: TRBV6-2/TRBV6-3
clone size: -
D gene: TRBD1
J gene: TRBJ2-3
CDR3 protein: CASSQGASGSTDTQYF
CDR3 DNA: TGTGCCAGCAGCCAGGGGGCAAGTGGCAGCACAGATACGCAGTATTTT

V gene: TRBV28
clone size: -
D gene: TRBD1
J gene: TRBJ1-4
CDR3 protein: CASSSTGVDEKLFF
CDR3 DNA: TGTGCCAGCAGTTCGACAGGGGTTGATGAAAAACTGTTTTTT

V gene: TRBV7-2
clone size: -
D gene: -
J gene: TRBJ1-5
CDR3 protein: CASSLGGRGQPQHF
CDR3 DNA: TGTGCCAGCAGCTTAGGAGGGAGGGGACAGCCCCAGCATTTT

V gene: TRBV3-1/TRBV3-2
clone size: -
D gene: -
J gene: TRBJ1-1
CDR3 protein: CASSQIWGGSNTEAFF
CDR3 DNA: TGTGCCAGCAGCCAAATATGGGGGGGCTCGAACACTGAAGCTTTCTTT

V gene: TRBV2
clone size: -
D gene: -
J gene: TRBJ2-1
CDR3 protein: CASMGRANNEQFF
CDR3 DNA: TGTGCCAGCATGGGCAGGGCGAACAATGAGCAGTTCTTC

V gene: TRBV27
clone size: once
D gene: TRBD2
J gene: TRBJ2-1
CDR3 protein: CASSPLAGGNEQFF
CDR3 DNA: TGTGCCAGCAGTCCCCTAGCGGGGGGGAATGAGCAGTTCTTC

V gene: TRBV29-1
clone size: -
D gene: -
J gene: TRBJ2-7
CDR3 protein: CSVSHRPVDEQYF
CDR3 DNA: TGCAGCGTATCCCACAGGCCGGTCGACGAGCAGTACTTC

V gene: TRBV11-3
clone size: -
D gene: TRBD1
J gene: TRBJ2-3
CDR3 protein: CASSLRDRTTDTQYF
CDR3 DNA: TGTGCCAGCAGCCTACGGGACAGGACCACAGATACGCAGTATTTT

V gene: TRBV9
clone size: once
D gene: TRBD1
J gene: TRBJ2-1
CDR3 protein: CASSVEGRLGTVLRSGQFF
CDR3 DNA: TGTGCCAGCAGCGTAGAAGGTAGGTTAGGGACAGTACTTCGATCTGGGCAGTTCTTC

V gene: TRBV2
clone size: -
D gene: -
J gene: TRBJ2-5
CDR3 protein: CARAGKGSQETQYF
CDR3 DNA: TGTGCCAGGGCAGGGAAGGGCTCCCAAGAGACCCAGTACTTC

V gene: TRBV6-6
clone size: -
D gene: -
J gene: TRBJ1-4
CDR3 protein: CASSPRGVSEKLFF
CDR3 DNA: TGTGCCAGCAGCCCCCGGGGAGTCAGTGAAAAACTGTTTTTT

V gene: TRBV7-8
clone size: -
D gene: TRBD2
J gene: TRBJ2-2
CDR3 protein: CASSLGGGAVTGELFF
CDR3 DNA: TGTGCCAGCAGCTTAGGCGGGGGGGCCGTTACCGGGGAGCTGTTTTTT

V gene: TRBV20-1
clone size: -
D gene: -
J gene: TRBJ2-7
CDR3 protein: CSASQGGYEQYF
CDR3 DNA: TGCAGTGCTAGTCAGGGCGGCTACGAGCAGTACTTC

V gene: TRBV5-6
clone size: -
D gene: TRBD1
J gene: TRBJ2-5
CDR3 protein: CATRVRGIQETQYF
CDR3 DNA: TGTGCCACCAGGGTCAGGGGGATCCAAGAGACCCAGTACTTC

V gene: TRBV27
clone size: -
D gene: -
J gene: TRBJ1-1
CDR3 protein: CASSTRRKDTEAFF
CDR3 DNA: TGTGCCAGCAGTACTCGCAGGAAAGACACTGAAGCTTTCTTT

V gene: TRBV11-2
clone size: -
D gene: TRBD1
J gene: TRBJ2-5
CDR3 protein: CASSQRTGGKTQYF
CDR3 DNA: TGTGCCAGCAGCCAAAGGACAGGGGGAAAGACCCAGTACTTC

V gene: TRBV2
clone size: -
D gene: -
J gene: TRBJ2-1
CDR3 protein: CATQAGQGSYNEQFF
CDR3 DNA: TGTGCCACCCAAGCTGGGCAGGGGTCCTACAATGAGCAGTTCTTC

V gene: TRBV2
clone size: -
D gene: TRBD2
J gene: TRBJ2-1
CDR3 protein: CASRGLAGAQSSYNEQFF
CDR3 DNA: TGTGCCAGCCGAGGACTAGCGGGGGCCCAGAGCTCCTACAATGAGCAGTTCTTC

V gene: TRBV6-4
clone size: once
D gene: TRBD2
J gene: TRBJ2-1
CDR3 protein: CASSLERGYEQFF
CDR3 DNA: TGTGCCAGCAGTCTCGAGCGGGGGTATGAGCAGTTCTTC

V gene: TRBV5-6
clone size: -
D gene: -
J gene: TRBJ1-3
CDR3 protein: CASSLLTGSSSGNTIYF
CDR3 DNA: TGTGCCAGCAGCTTGTTGACAGGCTCTAGCTCTGGAAACACCATATATTTT

V gene: TRBV25-1
clone size: few
D gene: -
J gene: TRBJ2-7
CDR3 protein: CASSGQIEQYF
CDR3 DNA: TGTGCCAGCAGTGGACAGATAGAGCAGTACTTC

V gene: TRBV2
clone size: -
D gene: -
J gene: TRBJ1-1
CDR3 protein: CASGNGMNTEAFF
CDR3 DNA: TGTGCCAGTGGGAACGGGATGAACACTGAAGCTTTCTTT

V gene: TRBV10-1
clone size: once
D gene: TRBD2
J gene: TRBJ2-5
CDR3 protein: CASSESGAGGQETQYF
CDR3 DNA: TGCGCCAGCAGTGAGTCCGGAGCGGGGGGGCAAGAGACCCAGTACTTC

V gene: TRBV18
clone size: -
D gene: -
J gene: TRBJ1-6
CDR3 protein: CASSASGTLSPLHF
CDR3 DNA: TGTGCCAGCTCGGCATCCGGGACACTCTCACCCCTCCACTTT

V gene: TRBV30
clone size: -
D gene: -
J gene: TRBJ1-2
CDR3 protein: CAWSPTQGLYTF
CDR3 DNA: TGTGCCTGGAGCCCTACTCAGGGCCTTTACACCTTC

V gene: TRBV7-9
clone size: few
D gene: TRBD1
J gene: TRBJ1-2
CDR3 protein: CASELEAGQSYGYTF
CDR3 DNA: TGTGCCAGCGAATTAGAGGCGGGACAGTCGTATGGCTACACCTTC

V gene: TRBV6-5
clone size: -
D gene: -
J gene: TRBJ1-5
CDR3 protein: CASRDLPGSNQPQHF
CDR3 DNA: TGTGCCAGCAGGGACCTCCCGGGGAGCAATCAGCCCCAGCATTTT